This T cell receptor beta chain is drawn from a study of T cell responses to AZD1222 COVID-19 vaccine. The assay was immunoSEQ multiplex PCR, and TCRdb's table has in-frame clones only and misses some. In the table there are 100,000 to 150,000 clones, around 90% of which are singletons. This CDR3 spans 17 amino acids. The junction had 11 bases not matched to a gene; V was cut back by 4 bases and J by 5 bases. From germline, CDR1 is SGHDT and CDR2 YYEEEE. The receptor was derived from an adult in good health. V and J are TRBV5-6 and TRBJ1-6; 8 bases line up with TRBD1. Sequencing was performed on peripheral blood, taken on day 0 of AZD1222 vaccination. This CDR3 reads CASSRTGNSGDNSPLHF. CDR3 nucleotides: TGTGCCAGCAGCCGGACAGGGAATAGCGGGGATAATTCACCCCTCCACTTT.